The 2 T cell receptor beta chains reported below all come from one sample, sequenced in a study of shared clonotypes between healthy human individuals. CD45RO-negative CD8 cells positively selected for CCR7 made up the naive population, which excluded terminally differentiated effector memory CD45RA+ cells. The data were produced by immunoSEQ multiplex PCR, yet TCRdb's version contains in-frame clones alone and is incomplete. The table lists about 680,000 clones, under 95% of them singletons. Sequenced material: naive CD8+ T cells sorted from blood. Receptor source: a man younger than 40 in good health.

This clone has more than one count but fewer than ten. V and J are TRBV25-1 and TRBJ2-7; D gene ambiguous. Germline V gene sequence: CDR1 MGHDK, CDR2 SYGVNS. The CDR3 is 12 amino acids. Trimming took 5 bases from V and 2 from J, leaving 7 bases between them. CDR3 sequence reads: CASSTMAYEQYF. In DNA form, the CDR3 reads TGTGCCAGCAGTACTATGGCCTACGAGCAGTACTTC.

With respect to this clone: Other DNA sequences from this sample encode an identical CDR3 as well. The chain is built from TRBV5-8 and TRBJ2-3, with 9 bases identical to TRBD2. CDR3 length: 15 amino acids. Per the germline V gene, CDR1 is SGHTS and CDR2 is YDEGEE. The J segment lost 1 base and the V segment lost 0 bases, leaving 0 bases of the junction unmatched. CDR3 residues: CASSLGTSGTDTQYF. For the CDR3, the DNA is TGTGCCAGCAGCTTGGGGACTAGCGGCACAGATACGCAGTATTTT.